Listed below are T cell receptor beta chains from one sample, sequenced in a study of radiation and T cells in renal cell carcinoma. Method: immunoSEQ multiplex PCR; TCRdb's copy keeps in-frame clones and lacks some. Of 70,000 to 100,000 clones detected, about 86% appear once; the ten largest clones hold approximately 22%. The source was blood, collected from a patient whose treatment included radiotherapy and nephrectomy. These receptors were collected from a woman in her forties or fifties with renal cell carcinoma. Each CDR3 is given with its conserved first and last residue. The D gene is left open where the match is weak. Clone sizes are given selectively: once, few, many, or a class where the clone is expanded.

TRBJ2-1 TRBV5-1 NA NA TGCGCCAGCAGCGTAGGGGACATCTCCTACAATGAGCAGTTCTTC CASSVGDISYNEQFF
TRBJ1-1 TRBV6-5 NA TRBD1 TGTGCCAGCACGGTGACAGGGGGGGCTGAAGCTTTCTTT CASTVTGGAEAFF
TRBJ1-2 TRBV30 NA NA TGTGCCTGGAGTTCAAAAGGGGAGCGGGGTGGCTACACCTTC CAWSSKGERGGYTF
TRBJ1-4 TRBV7-9 once NA TGTGCCAGCAAACGGGATCAAGGGAATGAAAAACTGTTTTTT CASKRDQGNEKLFF
TRBJ1-1 TRBV6-5 NA NA TGTGCCAGCACCGGACGAGGAAGATTTTTTGAAGCTTTCTTT CASTGRGRFFEAFF
TRBJ2-7 TRBV20-1 NA TRBD1 TGCAGTGCCCAGACAGGGTTCGAGCAGTACTTC CSAQTGFEQYF
TRBJ1-5 TRBV28 NA NA TGTGCCAGCAGTTTATTTGGGGAGGAGGGCAATCAGCCCCAGCATTTT CASSLFGEEGNQPQHF
TRBJ1-4 TRBV5-1 NA NA TGCGCCAGCAGCTCACAGGGACTGGATAATGAAAAACTGTTTTTT CASSSQGLDNEKLFF
TRBJ2-7 TRBV18 once TRBD2 TGTGCCAGCTCACCACCCACGTCGGCGGGAGACGAGCAGTACTTC CASSPPTSAGDEQYF
TRBJ2-7 TRBV7-6 NA NA TGTGCCAGCAGCTCCAGGCTAAAGGCCTACGAGCAGTACTTC CASSSRLKAYEQYF
TRBJ1-2 TRBV6-6 few NA TGTGCCAGCAGCCCACTCAGGGGCGCCCACTCGCGTGGCTACACCTTC CASSPLRGAHSRGYTF
TRBJ1-1 TRBV19 once NA TGTGCCAGTAGTATACGACAGCCGGGCTCTGAAGCTTTCTTT CASSIRQPGSEAFF
TRBJ1-6 TRBV7-2 NA NA TGTGCCAGCAGCTTAGTGCGGGTCGTAAATTCACCCCTCCACTTT CASSLVRVVNSPLHF
TRBJ2-2 TRBV7-2 NA TRBD1 TGTGCCAGCAGCCGGACAGGTACCTGGGAGCTGTTTTTT CASSRTGTWELFF
TRBJ2-1 TRBV7-9 NA NA TGTGCCAGCAGCTTAGATCTAAACTACAATGAGCAGTTCTTC CASSLDLNYNEQFF
TRBJ2-7 TRBV5-1 NA TRBD2 TGCGCCAGCAGCCCAGGACTAGCGGGAGACGAGCAGTACTTC CASSPGLAGDEQYF
TRBJ1-4 TRBV25-1 NA TRBD1 TGTGCCAGCAGTATCGGACAGGGAGCTTTAGAAAAACTGTTTTTT CASSIGQGALEKLFF
TRBJ2-2 TRBV9 NA NA TGTGCCAGCAGCGGCCGCGGCACCGGGGAGCTGTTTTTT CASSGRGTGELFF
TRBJ1-1 TRBV4-3 NA NA TGCGCCAGCAGCCAAGATTCGGCAGACAACACTGAAGCTTTCTTT CASSQDSADNTEAFF
TRBJ1-2 TRBV5-8 NA NA TGTGCCAGCAGCTTATACACTAACTATGGCTACACCTTC CASSLYTNYGYTF
TRBJ1-3 TRBV6-6 once TRBD1 TGTGCCAGCAGCTACAGGGGAGGTACTGGAAACACCATATATTTT CASSYRGGTGNTIYF
TRBJ2-1 TRBV6-1 NA NA TGTGCCAGCAGGACAGCTAGCTCCTACAATGAGCAGTTCTTC CASRTASSYNEQFF
TRBJ2-5 TRBV2 once TRBD1 TGTGCCAGCGTGCGGGACAGGGGTAGCCAAGAGACCCAGTACTTC CASVRDRGSQETQYF
TRBJ1-1 TRBV28 NA NA TGTGCCAGCAGAACAGGGTTGGGGAACACTGAAGCTTTCTTT CASRTGLGNTEAFF
TRBJ1-5 TRBV5-1 few NA TGCGCCAGCAGCCAGGGCGGTTATCAGCCCCAGCATTTT CASSQGGYQPQHF
TRBJ1-6 TRBV4-1 once NA TGCGCCAGCAGCCAAGACTTGGGTAATTCACCCCTCCACTTT CASSQDLGNSPLHF